The rows below give T cell receptor beta chains drawn from one sample of a study of cytomegalovirus exposure and HLA in healthy donors. Only in-frame clones appear in the TCRdb table, and some are missing; sequencing was by immunoSEQ multiplex PCR. The data show around 140,000 clones, approximately 8.9% seen once. Sequenced material: PBMCs. Receptors were obtained from a woman aged 40 to 50 in good health and CMV-seropositive. Both conserved end residues are part of each CDR3. The size field is filled for only some rows; it gives once, few, many or a size class.

CASSLLGADTQYF	13	TRBV5-1	TRBJ2-3	-
CASSQGSGGAVTGELFF	17	TRBV4-1	TRBJ2-2	-
CASSLVGREAFF	12	TRBV5-5	TRBJ1-1	-
CASSLGGGQPQHF	13	TRBV5-1	TRBJ1-5	-
CASRPRDRGNYGYTF	15	TRBV5-4	TRBJ1-2	-
CASSFKRGALNTEAFF	16	TRBV27	TRBJ1-1	-
CASSERGRGRTFQETQYF	18	TRBV11-1	TRBJ2-5	few
CASSYFGPGGTGELFF	16	TRBV6-6	TRBJ2-2	-
CASSARGGTNTEAFF	15	TRBV9	TRBJ1-1	-
CASSRLAGGAEQYF	14	TRBV27	TRBJ2-7	-
CASRGGSGGAYEQYF	15	TRBV7-2	TRBJ2-7	few
CASSEWDTYEQYF	13	TRBV25-1	TRBJ2-7	few
CASSLAGSSSTLFTQYF	17	TRBV5-4	TRBJ2-3	few
CASSAGSGTGLDEQYF	16	TRBV9	TRBJ2-7	-
CASKRGSSTDTQYF	14	TRBV27	TRBJ2-3	-
CASSQEGALLAGGYGANVLTF	21	TRBV4-3	TRBJ2-6	-
CASSAPSTSVGASTDTQYF	19	TRBV6-1	TRBJ2-3	few
CASSAGQILINTGELFF	17	TRBV6-1	TRBJ2-2	few
CASSSVTTPKVPVRSSYNEQFF	22	TRBV5-1	TRBJ2-1	few
CASSLGGTGWSGYTF	15	TRBV5-1	TRBJ1-2	few
CASSSGGSQYF	11	TRBV7-2	TRBJ2-5	-
CASSLFSRDRGSYEQYF	17	TRBV27	TRBJ2-7	-
CASSQRQGKDPHYGYTF	17	TRBV4-1	TRBJ1-2	few
CASSPGGSSYNEQFF	15	TRBV6-1	TRBJ2-1	few
CASSPDRGNEKLFF	14	TRBV7-2	TRBJ1-4	few
CASSFGLAGGGNEQFF	16	TRBV5-1	TRBJ2-1	few
CASSVQLGTGYGYTF	15	TRBV25-1	TRBJ1-2	-
CASSSTGGAYEKLFF	15	TRBV7-2	TRBJ1-4	few
CASSLFYNEQFF	12	TRBV28	TRBJ2-1	-
CAISGAGPPTGEQYF	15	TRBV10-3	TRBJ2-7	few
CASSAPASGGTYHYNEQFF	19	TRBV7-2	TRBJ2-1	few
CASSLLPGQLNTEAFF	16	TRBV5-1	TRBJ1-1	-
CATSRQGYNSPLHF	14	TRBV15	TRBJ1-6	-
CASSTLFRGHQAFF	14	TRBV19	TRBJ1-1	few
CASSPLRASYEQYF	14	TRBV7-8	TRBJ2-7	few
CASSKDSIRETQYF	14	TRBV5-5	TRBJ2-5	few
CASSRTRQETQYF	13	TRBV6-1	TRBJ2-5	few